The source of this T cell receptor (beta chain) is a study of T cells after yellow fever vaccination. Findings and caveats of the study: Post-booster repertoires again held most primary-vaccination clones (roughly 96% CD4, around 90% CD8).

The CDR3 extends over 14 amino acids. V lost 6 bases, J lost 4 bases, and 12 bases lay in between. Germline V gives CDR1 ENHRY, CDR2 SYGVKD. This clonotype occurred a few times. The antigen is undetermined. A single record per CDR3 protein comes from TCRdb applying MiXCR to the 5' RACE reads. The table includes approximately 450,000 distinct CDR3 sequences, under 20% detected once. This material consisted of PBMCs, taken before the yellow fever booster vaccination. The chain links TRBV10-3 to TRBJ1-4; D unclear. This TCR was sampled from a man aged 18 to 30 who received the YFV17D yellow fever vaccine. The CDR3 DNA follows: TGTGCCATCAGGCCGGGAGGGAGTAATGAAAAACTGTTTTTT. This gives the protein CAIRPGGSNEKLFF.